This is a list of T cell receptor beta chains from one sample in a study of post-analysis software for immune sequencing data. TCRdb reprocessed the PCR reads with MiXCR, giving one entry per CDR3 protein. The table shows about 810,000 distinct CDR3 sequences, with roughly 58% occurring only once. Sample: blood. These receptors were collected from a girl under 18 with multiple sclerosis. The CDR3 runs from the conserved cysteine through the conserved F or W. The order of the fields is V gene, D gene, clone size, J gene, CDR3 protein, CDR3 DNA. A D gene is named only where the DNA matches it firmly. The size of a clone is reported for some rows only, either as once, few or many, or as a class for expanded clones.

v_gene: TRBV27
d_gene: TRBD1
abundance: few
j_gene: TRBJ1-2
CDR3aa: CASSSNRGTYGYTF
CDR3nt: TGTGCCAGCAGTTCAAACAGGGGCACCTATGGCTACACCTTC

v_gene: TRBV18
d_gene: NA
abundance: NA
j_gene: TRBJ2-1
CDR3aa: CASSTRGAEQFF
CDR3nt: TGTGCCAGCTCAACCAGGGGGGCTGAGCAGTTCTTC

v_gene: TRBV20-1
d_gene: TRBD1
abundance: once
j_gene: TRBJ2-7
CDR3aa: CSARTGTAYEQYF
CDR3nt: TGCAGTGCCAGGACAGGGACTGCCTACGAGCAGTACTTC

v_gene: TRBV7-2
d_gene: TRBD2
abundance: few
j_gene: TRBJ2-3
CDR3aa: CASEVASGRATDTQYF
CDR3nt: TGTGCCTCAGAGGTGGCTAGCGGGAGAGCCACAGATACGCAGTATTTT

v_gene: TRBV7-9
d_gene: TRBD2
abundance: few
j_gene: TRBJ2-5
CDR3aa: CASSPWAGGTQETQYF
CDR3nt: TGTGCCAGCAGCCCATGGGCGGGAGGAACACAAGAGACCCAGTACTTC

v_gene: TRBV7-3
d_gene: TRBD2
abundance: NA
j_gene: TRBJ2-6
CDR3aa: CASSLRLAGAPGANVLTF
CDR3nt: TGTGCCAGCAGCTTAAGGCTAGCGGGAGCACCCGGGGCCAACGTCCTGACTTTC

v_gene: TRBV4-1
d_gene: TRBD1
abundance: NA
j_gene: TRBJ2-5
CDR3aa: CASSQEVMTGWGTQYF
CDR3nt: TGCGCCAGCAGCCAAGAAGTAATGACAGGGTGGGGGACCCAGTACTTC

v_gene: TRBV7-9
d_gene: TRBD1
abundance: NA
j_gene: TRBJ1-5
CDR3aa: CASSRGLDSNQPQHF
CDR3nt: TGTGCCAGCAGCAGGGGGCTAGATAGCAATCAGCCCCAGCATTTT

v_gene: TRBV20-1
d_gene: TRBD1
abundance: NA
j_gene: TRBJ2-5
CDR3aa: CSARGTGGAETQYF
CDR3nt: TGCAGTGCAAGAGGGACAGGGGGCGCGGAGACCCAGTACTTC

v_gene: TRBV29-1
d_gene: TRBD1
abundance: NA
j_gene: TRBJ1-5
CDR3aa: CSARSGTAANQPQHF
CDR3nt: TGCAGCGCCCGCTCGGGGACAGCGGCAAATCAGCCCCAGCATTTT

v_gene: TRBV7-9
d_gene: NA
abundance: NA
j_gene: TRBJ1-1
CDR3aa: CASSLAQKGEYTEAFF
CDR3nt: TGTGCCAGCAGCTTAGCTCAGAAGGGCGAATACACTGAAGCTTTCTTT

v_gene: TRBV14
d_gene: NA
abundance: NA
j_gene: TRBJ2-1
CDR3aa: CASSQANEQFF
CDR3nt: TGTGCCAGCAGCCAGGCCAATGAGCAGTTCTTC

v_gene: TRBV28
d_gene: TRBD2
abundance: few
j_gene: TRBJ2-7
CDR3aa: CASRDMGLASYEQYF
CDR3nt: TGTGCCAGCAGGGACATGGGACTAGCTTCCTACGAGCAGTACTTC

v_gene: TRBV29-1
d_gene: TRBD2
abundance: NA
j_gene: TRBJ2-7
CDR3aa: CSAKGAGAYEQYF
CDR3nt: TGCAGCGCTAAGGGTGCGGGGGCCTACGAGCAGTACTTC

v_gene: TRBV3-1
d_gene: TRBD2
abundance: NA
j_gene: TRBJ2-5
CDR3aa: CASSQASHGGGASGTQYF
CDR3nt: TGTGCCAGCAGCCAAGCCTCCCATGGCGGGGGGGCCTCAGGGACCCAGTACTTC

v_gene: TRBV5-1
d_gene: NA
abundance: NA
j_gene: TRBJ2-7
CDR3aa: CASSQTTGRKIEQYF
CDR3nt: TGCGCCAGCAGCCAGACGACAGGGAGGAAGATCGAGCAGTACTTC

v_gene: TRBV10-3
d_gene: NA
abundance: NA
j_gene: TRBJ2-7
CDR3aa: CAISEFEETQYF
CDR3nt: TGTGCCATCAGTGAGTTCGAAGAGACTCAGTACTTC

v_gene: TRBV5-1
d_gene: NA
abundance: many
j_gene: TRBJ1-2
CDR3aa: CASSLVGTNYGYTF
CDR3nt: TGCGCCAGCAGCTTGGTGGGGACTAACTATGGCTACACCTTC

v_gene: TRBV6-4
d_gene: TRBD2
abundance: few
j_gene: TRBJ2-1
CDR3aa: CASSDSILAGGSYNEQFF
CDR3nt: TGTGCCAGCAGTGACTCGATACTAGCGGGGGGGAGCTACAATGAGCAGTTCTTC

v_gene: TRBV5-1
d_gene: TRBD2
abundance: NA
j_gene: TRBJ2-1
CDR3aa: CASSLGLAGVDEQFF
CDR3nt: TGTGCCAGCAGTTTGGGACTAGCGGGAGTGGATGAGCAGTTCTTC

v_gene: TRBV6-2/TRBV6-3
d_gene: NA
abundance: once
j_gene: TRBJ1-1
CDR3aa: CASSDPDTEAFF
CDR3nt: TGTGCCAGCAGTGATCCAGACACTGAAGCTTTCTTT

v_gene: TRBV5-1
d_gene: NA
abundance: NA
j_gene: TRBJ1-2
CDR3aa: CASRFQGNYGYTF
CDR3nt: TGCGCCAGCAGATTCCAGGGGAACTATGGCTACACCTTC

v_gene: TRBV12-3/TRBV12-4
d_gene: NA
abundance: few
j_gene: TRBJ1-2
CDR3aa: CASSSINDGYTF
CDR3nt: TGTGCCAGCAGTTCTATCAACGATGGCTACACCTTC

v_gene: TRBV5-6
d_gene: NA
abundance: few
j_gene: TRBJ2-5
CDR3aa: CASSRRGQIKTQYF
CDR3nt: TGTGCCAGCAGCCGGAGGGGACAGATTAAGACCCAGTACTTC

v_gene: TRBV7-2
d_gene: NA
abundance: few
j_gene: TRBJ2-7
CDR3aa: CASSSSVGSYEQYF
CDR3nt: TGTGCCAGCAGCTCCAGTGTGGGGTCCTACGAGCAGTACTTC

v_gene: TRBV29-1
d_gene: TRBD1
abundance: once
j_gene: TRBJ2-5
CDR3aa: CSVARDRALSQETQYF
CDR3nt: TGCAGCGTTGCTAGGGACAGGGCCCTCTCCCAAGAGACCCAGTACTTC

v_gene: TRBV12-3/TRBV12-4
d_gene: NA
abundance: NA
j_gene: TRBJ2-5
CDR3aa: CASSLMAGRQETQYF
CDR3nt: TGTGCCAGCAGTTTAATGGCGGGAAGGCAAGAGACCCAGTACTTC

v_gene: TRBV7-3
d_gene: TRBD1
abundance: NA
j_gene: TRBJ2-1
CDR3aa: CASSSGGTGEIPYHGYNEQFF
CDR3nt: TGTGCCAGCAGCTCCGGTGGAACAGGGGAGATACCTTATCATGGGTACAATGAGCAGTTCTTC

v_gene: TRBV18
d_gene: NA
abundance: NA
j_gene: TRBJ2-1
CDR3aa: CASSPPAQAYYEQFF
CDR3nt: TGTGCCAGCTCACCACCGGCCCAAGCTTACTATGAGCAGTTCTTC

v_gene: TRBV9
d_gene: NA
abundance: NA
j_gene: TRBJ2-7
CDR3aa: CASSVSPAGPYEQYF
CDR3nt: TGTGCCAGCAGCGTAAGTCCAGCGGGCCCCTACGAGCAGTACTTC

v_gene: TRBV29-1
d_gene: TRBD2
abundance: NA
j_gene: TRBJ2-3
CDR3aa: CSVSRERGVSDTQYF
CDR3nt: TGCAGCGTGTCCCGTGAGCGGGGGGTATCAGATACGCAGTATTTT

v_gene: TRBV6-5
d_gene: TRBD1
abundance: NA
j_gene: TRBJ1-6
CDR3aa: CASSSDRGSASPLHF
CDR3nt: TGTGCCAGCAGTTCGGACAGGGGAAGTGCTTCACCCCTCCACTTT

v_gene: TRBV5-1
d_gene: NA
abundance: NA
j_gene: TRBJ2-1
CDR3aa: CASSSLQQLHSGGGRYNEQFF
CDR3nt: TGCGCCAGCAGCTCCCTGCAGCAGCTTCATTCGGGTGGAGGGAGATACAATGAGCAGTTCTTC

v_gene: TRBV20-1
d_gene: NA
abundance: many
j_gene: TRBJ2-7
CDR3aa: CSASEGELEQYF
CDR3nt: TGCAGTGCTAGTGAGGGGGAACTCGAGCAGTACTTC

v_gene: TRBV10-3
d_gene: NA
abundance: few
j_gene: TRBJ2-3
CDR3aa: CAIKMGWNTDTQYF
CDR3nt: TGTGCCATCAAAATGGGATGGAACACAGATACGCAGTATTTT

v_gene: TRBV29-1
d_gene: TRBD2
abundance: few
j_gene: TRBJ2-7
CDR3aa: CSVVDSGIYEQYF
CDR3nt: TGCAGCGTTGTGGATAGCGGGATCTACGAGCAGTACTTC

v_gene: TRBV7-9
d_gene: NA
abundance: NA
j_gene: TRBJ2-1
CDR3aa: CASSSQGRYNEQFF
CDR3nt: TGTGCCAGCAGCTCACAGGGAAGATACAATGAGCAGTTCTTC

v_gene: TRBV3-1
d_gene: NA
abundance: NA
j_gene: TRBJ2-5
CDR3aa: CASSHAGSQETQYF
CDR3nt: TGTGCCAGCAGCCACGCAGGAAGCCAAGAGACCCAGTACTTC

v_gene: TRBV25-1
d_gene: NA
abundance: NA
j_gene: TRBJ2-1
CDR3aa: CASSDAVYNEQFF
CDR3nt: TGTGCCAGCAGTGACGCCGTATACAATGAGCAGTTCTTC